This T cell receptor beta chain was captured by sequencing in a study of siplizumab effects on memory and regulatory T cells. Notes on the study in general: Alloreactive sequences traceable to unstimulated CD4+ memory cells declined significantly under siplizumab. The mean Treg-derived percentage of mappable alloreactive CD4+ clones was 55% to 75% with siplizumab compared with about 30% in controls. Proliferating clones, CD4+ or CD8+, lacked an assignable naive or memory phenotype in roughly 80-96% of cases. No functional test confirmed suppression by proliferating siplizumab-culture Tregs.

For this clone: Antigen unknown.

V gave up 1 base and J gave up 2 bases, with 13 bases separating them. Germline CDR1 SEHNR, CDR2 FQNEAQ (reference sequence). The CDR3 has 16 residues. The assay was immunoSEQ multiplex PCR, and TCRdb's table has in-frame clones only and misses some. The top ten clones hold 0.55% to 0.85% of a sample with 85,000 to 130,000 clones, roughly 94% of them seen once. Sequenced: Tregs sorted from blood. This receptor was obtained from a human donor in good health. The genes are TRBV7-9 and TRBJ2-3; D is perhaps TRBD1 (5 bases). As DNA, the CDR3 is TGTGCCAGCAGCTTAGTAGGGGATGGGCCCACAGATACGCAGTATTTT. This gives the protein CASSLVGDGPTDTQYF.